The rows below give T cell receptor beta chains drawn from one sample of a study of blood T cells in healthy people across ages. Each CDR3 protein is one row after TCRdb ran MiXCR on the 5' RACE reads. The sample has hundreds of thousands of distinct CDR3 sequences, around 41% seen once; the top ten hold approximately 29%. Specimen: blood. The origin of the receptors is a man of 80 years or more in good health. Each CDR3 is given with its conserved first and last residue. D genes are given only for firm matches. Part of the rows lack a size; the others show once, few, many or a class for expanded clones.

v_call,clone_size,d_call,j_call,cdr3_nt,cdr3_aa
TRBV7-9,once,TRBD1,TRBJ1-1,TGTGCCAGCAGATCACCAGACGAGGGGGCTAGGGAGGCTTTCTTT,CASRSPDEGAREAFF
TRBV30,-,-,TRBJ1-1,TGTGCCTGGAGGGGACTGGTTGGCACTGAAGCTTTCTTT,CAWRGLVGTEAFF
TRBV12-3/TRBV12-4,-,-,TRBJ1-1,TGTGCCAGCAGTTCCCCTAAGTCCAGGAAGGTCTCTGAAGCTTTCTTT,CASSSPKSRKVSEAFF
TRBV6-2/TRBV6-3,few,TRBD2,TRBJ2-7,TGTGCCAGCAGTCCGCCGAAAATAGCGGGAGTCTACGAGCAGTACTTC,CASSPPKIAGVYEQYF
TRBV5-6,few,-,TRBJ2-3,TGTGCCAGCAGCTTAAGAGCGCAAAGCACAGATACGCAGTATTTT,CASSLRAQSTDTQYF
TRBV20-1,few,-,TRBJ1-5,TGCAGTGCTAGAGAAGGGGGTAATAGCAATCAGCCCCAGCATTTT,CSAREGGNSNQPQHF
TRBV7-2,-,-,TRBJ1-1,TGTGCCAGCAGCTTGTCAGCCATGAACACTGAAGCTTTCTTT,CASSLSAMNTEAFF
TRBV9,-,-,TRBJ2-3,TGTGCCAGCAGCGTAGTTCCTAGGGGGGGCACAGATACGCAGTATTTT,CASSVVPRGGTDTQYF
TRBV25-1,-,TRBD1,TRBJ2-5,TGTGCCAGCAGTGAATATGGAAGGGGGCGCCGTTTAGAGACCCAGTACTTC,CASSEYGRGRRLETQYF
TRBV20-1,-,-,TRBJ1-1,TGCAGTGCTAGATTAGATTACACTGAAGCTTTCTTT,CSARLDYTEAFF
TRBV7-2,-,TRBD2,TRBJ2-1,TGTGCCAGCAGCTTAGTTGGGACTAGCAATGAGCAGTTCTTC,CASSLVGTSNEQFF
TRBV6-6,-,-,TRBJ1-4,TGTGCCAGCAGTTACCGGAGCAATGAAAAACTGTTTTTT,CASSYRSNEKLFF
TRBV11-2,few,TRBD2,TRBJ2-3,TGTGCCAGCAGCGTAGCGGGGGTCATCGATACGCAGTATTTT,CASSVAGVIDTQYF
TRBV29-1,-,-,TRBJ2-3,TGCAGCGTTGACGGGGTCAGAAGAAATCAGTATTTT,CSVDGVRRNQYF
TRBV13,once,-,TRBJ1-1,TGTGCCAGCAGCTTATACGCGCGAGCGAACACTGAAGCTTTCTTT,CASSLYARANTEAFF
TRBV25-1,few,-,TRBJ2-3,TGTGCCAGCTCTTTCGGGAATTCTCAAGATACGCAGTATTTT,CASSFGNSQDTQYF
TRBV27,-,-,TRBJ2-1,TGTGCCAGCAGTTTATCAGGTAATGAGCAGTTCTTC,CASSLSGNEQFF
TRBV9,-,TRBD2,TRBJ2-7,TGTGCCAGCAGCGTTACTAGCGGGGTCTACGAGCAGTACTTC,CASSVTSGVYEQYF
TRBV7-2,-,-,TRBJ2-5,TGTGCCAGCAGCCCAATGGGCCCGGTAAGGAATGAGCAGTACTTC,CASSPMGPVRNEQYF
TRBV6-1,-,-,TRBJ2-1,TGTGCCAGCAGGTCAGGAGGTGAGCAGTTCTTC,CASRSGGEQFF
TRBV3-1,-,TRBD1,TRBJ2-7,TGTGCCAGCAGCAAGGACAGGGGGTACAACAATGAGCAGTACTTC,CASSKDRGYNNEQYF
TRBV29-1,-,-,TRBJ1-2,TGCAGCGTAGAGCCGGGACTCACCTATGGCTACACCTTC,CSVEPGLTYGYTF
TRBV12-3/TRBV12-4,-,-,TRBJ2-7,TGTGCCAGCAGTTCCGTCCTTGGCTCCTACAATGAGCAGTACTTC,CASSSVLGSYNEQYF
TRBV20-1,-,-,TRBJ1-4,TGCAGTGCTAGAGCCACCCGGGGGACCGCAGAGTATGAAAAACTGTTTTTT,CSARATRGTAEYEKLFF
TRBV19,-,TRBD1,TRBJ2-7,TGTGCCAGTAGTGGCCCGGGACAGGGCCCCTCAAGCCTTTCATACGAGCAGTACTTC,CASSGPGQGPSSLSYEQYF
TRBV3-1,-,-,TRBJ2-2,TGTGCCAGCAGCCAAGATGTTCGGCCCGGGGAGCTGTTTTTT,CASSQDVRPGELFF
TRBV20-1,many,TRBD2,TRBJ2-1,TGCAGTGCTAGAGATGGGACTAGCCCCGTCAAGCAGTTCTTC,CSARDGTSPVKQFF
TRBV7-2,-,TRBD2,TRBJ2-1,TGTGCCAGCAGCTTAACCAGGACTAGCATTAATGAGCAGTTCTTC,CASSLTRTSINEQFF
TRBV15,few,-,TRBJ1-4,TGTGCCACCAGCAGAGATGGGGCCTCCTCTAATGAAAAACTGTTTTTT,CATSRDGASSNEKLFF
TRBV20-1,-,TRBD2,TRBJ2-7,TGCAGTGCTAGAGCCAGCGGGAGGAACTACGAGCAGTACTTC,CSARASGRNYEQYF
TRBV4-3,-,-,TRBJ2-3,TGCGCCAGCAGCCAGAACCGGGCTAGCACAGATACGCAGTATTTT,CASSQNRASTDTQYF
TRBV6-2/TRBV6-3,-,TRBD2,TRBJ2-7,TGTGCCAGCAGTTACCTCCCACTAGCGGGTAAGGGCAATGAGCAGTACTTC,CASSYLPLAGKGNEQYF
TRBV12-3/TRBV12-4,-,-,TRBJ1-4,TGTGCCAGCAGTTTACGGCCAGGGGTAGGGAAACTGTTTTTT,CASSLRPGVGKLFF
TRBV5-1,-,TRBD2,TRBJ2-1,TGCGCCACCAGTAGCGGGAGGCAGGTCAATGAGCAGTTCTTC,CATSSGRQVNEQFF
TRBV6-6,once,-,TRBJ1-1,TGTGCCAGCAGACACTCGACCACGGGTGCTGAAGCTTTCTTT,CASRHSTTGAEAFF
TRBV7-2,few,-,TRBJ1-2,TGTGCCAGCGGAGAGGATTGGTCAGGGAGTGGTTATGGCTACACCTTC,CASGEDWSGSGYGYTF
TRBV4-1,many,TRBD2,TRBJ2-3,TGCGCCAGCAGCTTTCCGGGACTAGCGGGGGGCACAGATACGCAGTATTTT,CASSFPGLAGGTDTQYF
TRBV6-1,few,-,TRBJ1-4,TGTGCCAGCAGGCCACCAGGAGCAACTAATGAAAAACTGTTTTTT,CASRPPGATNEKLFF
TRBV4-2,many,-,TRBJ1-6,TGTGCCAGCAGCCAGAGGCCAGGGGCCTATAATTCACCCCTCCACTTT,CASSQRPGAYNSPLHF
TRBV29-1,-,-,TRBJ2-3,TGCAGCGTTCAAGGGAGCGCAGATACGCAGTATTTT,CSVQGSADTQYF
TRBV15,-,TRBD1,TRBJ2-7,TGTGCCACCAGCAGGGAAGGACAGGCGGCCTACGAGCAGTACTTC,CATSREGQAAYEQYF
TRBV18,-,-,TRBJ2-5,TGTGCCAGCTCACCGTCCGGACAGTCCCAAGGAGAGACCCAGTACTTC,CASSPSGQSQGETQYF
TRBV9,-,-,TRBJ2-2,TGTGCCAGCAGCGGGTCGGGGAGGGGGCCGGACACCGGGGAGCTGTTTTTT,CASSGSGRGPDTGELFF
TRBV5-1,-,TRBD2,TRBJ2-1,TGCGCCAGCAGCCCGGGGGAGGGTAGTTTCTACAATGAGCAGTTCTTC,CASSPGEGSFYNEQFF
TRBV6-1,-,-,TRBJ1-1,TGTGCCAGCAGGACGGGGGTCACTGAAGCTTTCTTT,CASRTGVTEAFF
TRBV11-3,-,-,TRBJ2-7,TGTGCCAGCAGCTTAGATGGGCAGCGGCCTTACGAGCAGTACTTC,CASSLDGQRPYEQYF
TRBV20-1,few,TRBD1,TRBJ2-3,TGCAGTGCTACCACCAGGGACAGAGCGTTCACAGATACGCAGTATTTT,CSATTRDRAFTDTQYF
TRBV3-1,few,-,TRBJ2-3,TGTGCCAGCAGCCTATCCCCCGGGACTAGCACAGATACGCAGTATTTT,CASSLSPGTSTDTQYF
TRBV25-1,-,-,TRBJ2-5,TGTGCCAGCAGTGACCCCGTTGGGGGTACTCAAGAGACCCAGTACTTC,CASSDPVGGTQETQYF
TRBV27,-,-,TRBJ2-5,TGTGCCAGCAGCCTCAGGAACGAAGAGACCCAGTACTTC,CASSLRNEETQYF
TRBV28,-,TRBD1,TRBJ2-3,TGTGCCAACACCGAGGGACAGGTTGGCACAGATACGCAGTATTTT,CANTEGQVGTDTQYF
TRBV16,-,-,TRBJ2-5,TGTGCCGGCAGCCAATTAGGAGAGACCCAGTACTTC,CAGSQLGETQYF
TRBV10-2,-,TRBD2,TRBJ2-7,TGCGCCAGCAGTGACAGCGGGGGATCCTACGAGCAGTACTTC,CASSDSGGSYEQYF
TRBV9,-,TRBD2,TRBJ2-1,TGTGCCAGCAGCACGTCCGGGACTAGCGGCCTAAATGAGCAGTTCTTC,CASSTSGTSGLNEQFF